The present entry profiles one T cell receptor (beta chain) with its context. Its antigen is unknown. V lost 5 bases, J lost 8 bases, and 21 bases lay in between. This CDR3 has 15 amino acids. The germline V gene has CDR1 SEHNR and CDR2 FQNEAQ (reference sequence). With the ViraFEST assay, the study expanded antigen-specific CD4+ T cells using viral peptide pools, then sequenced them. Culturing for around 10 days preceded CD4+ T cell isolation. Sometime from March through December 2020, the person acquired a SARS-CoV-2 infection that PCR confirmed. Subjects were given two BNT162b2 or mRNA-1273 vaccine doses. This entry belongs to a study of vaccination effects on CD4 cells after COVID-19. Findings and limits, study-wide: Mainly new vaccine-induced clones made up the post-vaccine spike-reactive clones in convalescents.

Profiled with immunoSEQ multiplex PCR; TCRdb holds only in-frame clones, not every one. The sample lists 11,000 to 15,000 clones; around 81% were seen once. The sequences come from CD4+ T cells from PBMCs cultured with SARS-CoV-2 spike peptides, collected after COVID-19 vaccination. The chain couples TRBV7-9 to TRBJ1-2; no clear D. The source of this sequence is a human donor who had a prior SARS-CoV-2 infection. The chain's CDR3 is CASSPYLAGLRGYTF. The CDR3, as DNA: TGTGCCAGCAGCCCCTACCTAGCGGGGTTGCGCGGCTACACCTTC.